This TCR beta chain was sequenced in a study of CD8+CD57+ T cells in acquired aplastic anemia. Looking at the study overall: When averaged, DNA from sorted CD4+ and CD8+ cells came to approximately 3.2 ug.

With respect to this clonotype: The antigen is unknown. Relative to the germline gene, one junction end is altered; a read error may explain this.

This CDR3 is 14 amino acids long. Germline CDR1 and CDR2: SEHNR and FQNEAQ (reference sequence). Study-wide findings and caveats: Patients and controls shared some 30 CD8+ CDR3 sequences, highly expressed in patients. In CD8+ cells, Simpson's diversity showed no significant difference between patients and controls.

All sequencing subjects had displayed CD8+CD57+ cell expansion on flow cytometry. Severe acquired aplastic anemia was the diagnosis recorded for all patients. The template for TCR beta VDJ and CDR3 sequence profiling was genomic DNA. TCRdb itself ran the reads through MiXCR, one entry per CDR3 protein. The sample lists hundreds of thousands of distinct CDR3 sequences; 56% were seen once. This sequence was found in a human donor with aplastic anemia. The chain links TRBV7-9 to TRBJ2-5, with D possibly being TRBD2 (5 bases). The sample comprised sorted CD4+, CD8+, or CD8+CD57+ T cells (not recorded which) from PBMCs. The CDR3 DNA reads as TGCGCCAGCAGCATAGGCGCGGGTCAGGAGACCCAGTACTTC. It yields the protein CASSIGAGQETQYF.